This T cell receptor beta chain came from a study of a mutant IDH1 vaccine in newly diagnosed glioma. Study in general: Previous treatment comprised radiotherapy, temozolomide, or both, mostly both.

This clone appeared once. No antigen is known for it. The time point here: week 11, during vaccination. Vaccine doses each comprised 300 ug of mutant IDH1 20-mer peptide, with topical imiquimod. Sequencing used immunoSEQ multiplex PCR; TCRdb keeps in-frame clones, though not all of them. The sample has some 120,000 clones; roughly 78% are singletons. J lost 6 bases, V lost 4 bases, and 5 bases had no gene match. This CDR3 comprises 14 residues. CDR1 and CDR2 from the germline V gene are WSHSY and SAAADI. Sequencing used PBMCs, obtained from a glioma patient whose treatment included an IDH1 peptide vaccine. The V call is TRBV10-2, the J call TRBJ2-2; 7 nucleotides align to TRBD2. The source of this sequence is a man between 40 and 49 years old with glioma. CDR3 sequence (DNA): TGCGCCAGCAGTGCACTAGCGCGCGCCGGGGAGCTGTTTTTT. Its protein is CASSALARAGELFF.